This paragraph reports one T cell receptor (beta chain). Antigen unknown. Researchers ran the PCR with 60 Vbeta and 13 Jbeta primers. Profiled with immunoSEQ multiplex PCR; TCRdb holds only in-frame clones, not every one. The profile shows 150,000 to 200,000 clones, approximately 80% of them singletons. The V gene's germline CDR1 is SGHRS and CDR2 YFSETQ. After removal of 0 bases from V and 7 bases from J, the junction contained 2 bases not matched to a gene. The CDR3 sequence is 13 residues long. These data belong to a study of cytomegalovirus exposure and HLA in healthy donors. Findings of the study overall: Later genetic work tied a missense DCLRE1C variant to beta-chain V and J trimming. Evidence from a later analysis indicated that most CMV-associated TCR beta chains looked HLA-restricted. Listed as cytomegalovirus-associated were more than 150 TCR beta chains. Per published accounts, TCR beta sequences correctly predicted the HLA-A and HLA-B alleles of most subjects.

Sequenced input: PBMCs. The chain is built from TRBV5-1 and TRBJ1-2, with 8 bases aligning to TRBD1. The receptor was isolated from a woman in her thirties or forties in good health and CMV-seropositive. The CDR3 protein is CASSLAGGSGYTF. CDR3 nucleotide sequence: TGCGCCAGCAGCTTGGCAGGGGGCAGTGGCTACACCTTC.